This T cell receptor (beta chain) is from a study of technical replicates of blood from a handful of donors. This clone was seen a few times. Assay used: immunoSEQ multiplex PCR; TCRdb lists only in-frame clones, some missing. The sample gives 9,500 to 15,000 clones, over 85% of which show up once; more than 9% is in the top ten. Germline CDR1 and CDR2: SEHNR and FQNEAQ (reference sequence). This CDR3 is 16 amino acids long. After removal of 5 bases from V and 2 bases from J, the junction contained 9 bases not matched to a gene. The rearrangement uses TRBV7-9 and TRBJ1-5, with 7 bases that match TRBD1. The specimen sequenced was PBMCs. The receptor was derived from a human donor in good health. CDR3 amino acids: CASSRQGGAGNQPQHF. The CDR3 nucleotides read TGTGCCAGCAGCCGGCAGGGGGGCGCGGGCAATCAGCCCCAGCATTTT.